What follows are 9 T cell receptor beta chains derived from one specimen sequenced in a study of blood T cell repertoires in COVID-19. The method was immunoSEQ multiplex PCR; TCRdb's version includes in-frame clones alone and lacks a portion of them. Here the sample spans roughly 67,000 clones, roughly 80% being singletons. The source material was peripheral blood. These receptors all stem from a human donor in a cohort sampled during active COVID-19.

The chain uses TRBV23-1 and TRBJ2-7; TRBD1 aligns across 7 bases. TRBV23-1 is an ORF for which the function is uncertain. The CDR3 consists of 14 residues. V was clipped by 1 base and J by 3 bases; unmatched bases: 3. The CDR3: CASSQLWDSYEQYF. CDR3 DNA: TGCGCCAGCAGTCAATTGTGGGACAGCTACGAGCAGTACTTC.

The chain uses TRBV4-2 and TRBJ2-1; 14 bases map to TRBD2. J gave up 3 bases and V 1 base, and 2 bases lay outside the gene matches. Germline loops: CDR1 LGHNA, CDR2 YNFKEQ. This CDR3 spans 17 amino acids. The CDR3 sequence: CASSQAGTSGSYNEQFF. The CDR3, as DNA: TGTGCCAGCAGCCAAGCCGGGACTAGCGGGAGCTACAATGAGCAGTTCTTC.

The chain joins TRBV9 to TRBJ2-1; 8 nucleotides align to TRBD1. Germline CDR1 and CDR2: SGDLS and YYNGEE. Trimming at V came to 3 bases and at J to 3 bases, leaving 5 bases not matched to a gene. The length of the CDR3 is 15 residues. The CDR3 loop reads CASSGTGTGYNEQFF. The CDR3 DNA sequence: TGTGCCAGCAGCGGTACCGGGACAGGCTACAATGAGCAGTTCTTC.

J is TRBJ2-3 and V is TRBV5-1, with TRBD2 matching 11 bases. Germline loops: CDR1 SGHRS, CDR2 YFSETQ. The CDR3 spans 16 residues. Trimming at V came to 4 bases and at J to 0 bases, leaving 4 bases not matched to a gene. The CDR3 region has the DNA TGCGCCAGCAGCCTGACTAGCGGGGCAAGCACAGATACGCAGTATTTT. It encodes CASSLTSGASTDTQYF.

The gene calls are TRBV19 and TRBJ2-6, with a weak D call TRBD1 (5 bases). The germline V gene has CDR1 LNHDA and CDR2 SQIVND (reference sequence). Trimming left V 7 bases short and J 0 bases short, with 10 bases between. The CDR3 totals 15 residues. The CDR3 sequence: CASTLQGSGANVLTF. CDR3 in DNA: TGTGCCAGTACACTTCAGGGCTCTGGGGCCAACGTCCTGACTTTC.

The chain employs TRBV7-2 and TRBJ2-3; 9 bases match TRBD1. J lost 4 bases, V lost 4 bases, and 9 bases had no gene match. The CDR3 length is 16 residues. Germline lookup yields CDR1 SGHTA and CDR2 FQGNSA. CDR3 in amino acids: CASSSTGTGRADTQYF. The CDR3 DNA is TGTGCCAGCAGCTCGACGGGGACAGGGCGCGCAGATACGCAGTATTTT.

This clone is a singleton in its sample. CDR3 in DNA: TGTGCCAGCAGCCCCTTCGATTCACCCCTCCACTTT. It codes for CASSPFDSPLHF. The chain couples TRBV11-2 to TRBJ1-6; D unclear. V was clipped by 5 bases and J by 8 bases, with 7 bases between them. There are 12 residues in the CDR3. Per the germline V gene, CDR1 is SGHAT and CDR2 is FQNNGV.

The V call is TRBV5-8, the J call TRBJ1-6; D is unresolved. Germline loops: CDR1 SGHTS, CDR2 YDEGEE. V gave up 5 bases and J gave up 6 bases, with 12 bases separating them. The CDR3 length is 14 residues. The CDR3 is CASSEGGLNSPLHF. In DNA form, the CDR3 reads TGTGCCAGCAGTGAGGGTGGACTTAATTCACCCCTCCACTTT.

This chain links TRBV7-2 with TRBJ2-1; a weak D match, TRBD2 (5 bases). This CDR3 spans 17 amino acids. Germline V gives CDR1 SGHTA, CDR2 FQGNSA. Trimming took off 5 bases at V and 2 bases at J, with 19 bases between the two ends. The CDR3 DNA is TGTGCCAGCAGCCTACCTCTAGGGAGTAGCCCCTACAATGAGCAGTTCTTC. It specifies CASSLPLGSSPYNEQFF.